This T cell receptor (beta chain) was found in a study of blood T cell repertoires in COVID-19. Study-level background: The cDNA or gDNA used as material had been derived from T cells, B-cell-depleted T cells, or PBMCs.

Trimming cost V 10 bases and J 2 bases, with 18 bases left between them. This CDR3 has 14 amino acids. Germline V lookup: CDR1 MNHEY, CDR2 SVGAGI. Original data processing: Estimated nucleated cell counts came from reference gene primer amplification. Profiling relied on immunoSEQ multiplex PCR, and the TCRdb table lists in-frame clones only, not all of them. That table supplies the V and J calls and clone size; D and trimming were determined from the DNA. The sample has some 110,000 clones, over 80% seen once; the top ten hold 0.8% to 1%. The sample taken for sequencing was peripheral blood. The receptor was isolated from a woman in her 70s with acute or convalescent COVID-19. The gene calls are TRBV6-5 and TRBJ2-7; tentative D call: TRBD2 (6 bases). The DNA for the CDR3 is TGTGCCACCCGGGAGTCGCGAGCCACCTACGAGCAGTACTTC. The encoded protein is CATRESRATYEQYF.